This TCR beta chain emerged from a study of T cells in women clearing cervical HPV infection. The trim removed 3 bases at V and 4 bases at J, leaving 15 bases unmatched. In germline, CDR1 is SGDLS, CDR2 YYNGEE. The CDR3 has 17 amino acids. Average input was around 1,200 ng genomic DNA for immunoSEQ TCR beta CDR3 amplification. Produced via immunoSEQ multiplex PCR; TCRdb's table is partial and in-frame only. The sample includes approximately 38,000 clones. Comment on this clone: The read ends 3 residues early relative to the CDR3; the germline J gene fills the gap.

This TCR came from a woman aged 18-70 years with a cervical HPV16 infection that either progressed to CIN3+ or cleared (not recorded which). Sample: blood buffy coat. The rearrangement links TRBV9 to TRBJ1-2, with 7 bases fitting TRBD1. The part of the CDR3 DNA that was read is TGTGCCAGCAGCGCGACTCCGACAGGGTTAATACCCTATGGC. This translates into CASSATPTGLIPYG. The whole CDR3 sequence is CASSATPTGLIPYGYTF.